The 12 T cell receptor beta chains reported below all come from one sample, sequenced in a study of immune characterization of retroperitoneal liposarcoma. TCRdb redid the calling of the PCR reads with MiXCR, one entry per CDR3 protein. The table lists around 19,000 distinct CDR3 sequences, 35% to 40% of them singletons. The sequenced sample consisted of blood. These receptors originate from a male donor with retroperitoneal liposarcoma.

In its sample, this clonotype was seen many times. J is TRBJ1-4 and V is TRBV6-1; TRBD1 agrees at 7 bases. CDR3 length: 14 amino acids. Germline-derived CDR1 and CDR2 are MNHNS and SASEGT. V lost 6 bases and J lost 8; bases outside the gene matches: 9. The CDR3, as DNA: TGTGCCAGCAGCTTACAGGGGAGGCGGGAAAAACTGTTTTTT. This codes for CASSLQGRREKLFF.

By its share, this clonotype is medium-sized. J is TRBJ2-1 and V is TRBV27, with D hard to call. The DNA end is a closer match to TRBJ2-7, so the J assignment may be wrong. Looked up from germline, CDR1 is MNHEY and CDR2 is SMNVEV (reference sequence). CDR3 length: 12 residues. The CDR3 sequence: CASSLLGGEQYF. The CDR3 region has the DNA TGTGCCAGCAGTTTACTTGGCGGAGAGCAGTACTTC.

This clonotype is deemed medium-sized. CDR3: CASNGQGLKTQFF. In DNA form, the CDR3 reads TGTGCCAGCAACGGACAGGGGCTGAAGACCCAGTTCTTC. This chain uses TRBV6-1 with TRBJ2-1, with 9 bases fitting TRBD1. The CDR3 is 13 residues long. Trimming at V came to 7 bases and at J to 13 bases, leaving 11 bases not matched to a gene. Germline-derived CDR1 and CDR2 are MNHNS and SASEGT.

The chain couples TRBV5-1 to TRBJ2-1; possibly TRBD1 for D (6 bases). The germline V gene has CDR1 SGHRS and CDR2 YFSETQ. The CDR3 sequence is 13 residues long. Trimming removed 0 bases from V and 11 bases from J, with 12 bases in between. CDR3 amino acids: CASSLAAWDKQFF. CDR3 sequence (DNA): TGCGCCAGCAGCTTGGCCGCGTGGGACAAGCAGTTCTTC.

By proportion, this clonotype is medium-sized. The chain combines TRBV27 with TRBJ2-1; no clear D gene. Per the germline V gene, CDR1 is MNHEY and CDR2 is SMNVEV (reference sequence). This CDR3 is 15 amino acids long. V was clipped by 6 bases and J by 6 bases, with 18 bases between them. In nucleotides, the CDR3 is TGTGCCAGCAGCGATACTACCTCCTTAGGCAATGAGCAGTTCTTC. Translation: CASSDTTSLGNEQFF.

This clonotype was found a few times. The CDR3 protein is CASRLGLAGGPYADTQYF. CDR3 in DNA: TGTGCCAGCAGACTAGGACTAGCGGGAGGCCCTTATGCAGATACGCAGTATTTT. The rearrangement uses TRBV27 and TRBJ2-3; TRBD2 matches at 14 bases. Losses at the gene ends were 6 bases for V and 4 bases for J; bases not matched to a gene: 12. This CDR3 is 18 amino acids long. CDR1 MNHEY and CDR2 SMNVEV come from the germline V gene (reference sequence).

This sequence joins TRBV5-1 and TRBJ2-5; no reliable D call. V was trimmed by 4 bases and J by 1 base, leaving 14 bases between them. The germline V gene has CDR1 SGHRS and CDR2 YFSETQ. The CDR3 has 15 amino acids. CDR3 protein: CASSLTPSTQETQYF. Written as DNA, the CDR3 is TGCGCCAGCAGCCTGACCCCATCTACCCAAGAGACCCAGTACTTC.

This clonotype came up a few times. The chain recombines TRBV7-2 with TRBJ1-4; D is undetermined. V lost 5 bases, J lost 8 bases, and 12 bases lay in between. There are 13 residues in the CDR3. CDR1 SGHTA and CDR2 FQGNSA come from the germline V gene. For the CDR3, the DNA is TGTGCCAGCAGCGCCAATAGGTGGGAAAAACTGTTTTTT. It is translated as CASSANRWEKLFF.

The J gene is TRBJ2-1, the V gene TRBV7-8; 9 positions match TRBD1. The CDR3 is made up of 15 amino acids. Looked up from germline, CDR1 is SGHVS and CDR2 is FQNEAQ. The junction had 3 bases not matched to a gene; V was cut back by 5 bases and J by 1 base. This CDR3 is CASSHRGLSYNEQFF. DNA of the CDR3: TGTGCCAGCAGCCACAGGGGGCTTTCCTACAATGAGCAGTTCTTC.

The rearrangement joins TRBV27 to TRBJ2-5, with 11 bases identical to TRBD2. CDR3 length: 14 amino acids. V was clipped by 6 bases and J by 11 bases; unmatched bases: 11. Per the germline V gene, CDR1 is MNHEY and CDR2 is SMNVEV (reference sequence). The CDR3 sequence is CASRRYSGGGEQYF. CDR3 coding DNA: TGTGCCAGCAGACGATATAGCGGGGGGGGGGAGCAGTACTTC.

J is TRBJ2-3 and V is TRBV5-5; a possible D gene is TRBD2 (5 bases). Per the germline V gene, CDR1 is SGHKS and CDR2 is YYEKEE (reference sequence). The germline V and J ends were trimmed by 4 bases and 3 bases, with 9 bases remaining between them. The CDR3 totals 13 residues. This CDR3 reads CASSIGGTDTQYF. DNA of the CDR3: TGTGCCAGCAGCATTGGAGGTACAGATACGCAGTATTTT.

The rearrangement uses TRBV7-2 and TRBJ2-3, with TRBD1 matching over 7 bases. Germline CDR1 reads SGHTA; CDR2 reads FQGNSA. Trimming at V came to 5 bases and at J to 5 bases, leaving 4 bases not matched to a gene. The CDR3 contains 13 residues. The CDR3 reads CASSQGVGDTQYF. The CDR3 bases are TGTGCCAGCAGCCAGGGGGTCGGAGATACGCAGTATTTT.